Here is one TCR beta chain with its context. Its antigen is as yet unknown. Sequencing was performed with immunoSEQ multiplex PCR; in TCRdb, only in-frame clones are kept and a portion is missing. The sample carries approximately 200,000 clones, 93% recorded once. This sample was taken from a study of T cell responses to AZD1222 COVID-19 vaccine. Study-wide findings and caveats: Only a handful of people who got AZD1222 tested seropositive at baseline. Repertoire sampling occurred only after the peak T cell response. Two doses of AZD1222 preceded a rise in Spike-specific TCR breadth and depth. Reports say nearly half of spike-specific TCRs go after unmutated variant regions.

Trimming cost V 8 bases and J 6 bases, with 14 bases left between them. Per the germline V gene, CDR1 is LNHDA and CDR2 is SQIVND (reference sequence). There are 13 residues in the CDR3. The receptor's source is an adult who received the AZD1222 COVID-19 vaccine. The chain links TRBV19 to TRBJ2-1; possibly TRBD1 for D (5 bases). The source material was peripheral blood, sampled 28 days after the second AZD1222 dose. The CDR3 loop is CASRRDLGNEQFF. The CDR3 DNA reads TGTGCCAGTCGCAGGGATCTTGGCAATGAGCAGTTCTTC.